This T cell receptor beta chain emerged from a study of cytomegalovirus exposure and HLA in healthy donors. Study-level findings and limits: Later analysis reportedly placed an Asian-associated ancestry cluster below the approximately 680-donor mean in N-insertions. Follow-up analysis seemed to connect common viral pathogens with several of the most significant clusters identified.

V gave up 1 base and J gave up 0 bases, with 12 bases separating them. Germline V gene lookup returns CDR1 MNHEY and CDR2 SMNVEV (reference sequence). The CDR3 covers 17 residues. The PCR ran on 60 Vbeta and 13 Jbeta primers. The method was immunoSEQ multiplex PCR; TCRdb's version includes in-frame clones alone and lacks a portion of them. The repertoire holds 110,000 to 150,000 clones, with roughly 9.7% as singletons. This clone was seen a handful of times. Its antigen is undetermined. The source is a man over 45 in good health and CMV-seronegative. The V and J genes are TRBV27 and TRBJ1-4; a possible D gene is TRBD1 (6 bases). Sample: PBMCs. The CDR3 reads CASSLLGGRTTNEKLFF. The CDR3 bases are TGTGCCAGCAGTTTATTAGGGGGACGAACAACTAATGAAAAACTGTTTTTT.